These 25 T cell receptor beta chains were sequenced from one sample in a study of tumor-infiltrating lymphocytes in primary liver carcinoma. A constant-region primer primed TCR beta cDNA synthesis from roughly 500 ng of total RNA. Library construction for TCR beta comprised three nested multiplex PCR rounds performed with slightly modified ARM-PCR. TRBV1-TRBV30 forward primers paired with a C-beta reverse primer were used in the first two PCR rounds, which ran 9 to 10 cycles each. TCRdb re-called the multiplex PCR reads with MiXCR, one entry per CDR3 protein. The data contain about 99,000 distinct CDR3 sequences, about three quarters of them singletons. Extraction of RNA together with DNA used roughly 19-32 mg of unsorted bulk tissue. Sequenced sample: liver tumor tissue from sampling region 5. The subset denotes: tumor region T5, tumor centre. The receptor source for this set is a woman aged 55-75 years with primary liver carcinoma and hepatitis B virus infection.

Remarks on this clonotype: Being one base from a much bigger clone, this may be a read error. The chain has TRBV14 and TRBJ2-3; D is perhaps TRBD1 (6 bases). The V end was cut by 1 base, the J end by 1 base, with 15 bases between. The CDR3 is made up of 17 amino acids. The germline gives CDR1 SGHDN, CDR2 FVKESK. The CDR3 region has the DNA TGTGCCAGCAGCCAAGTCGGGATAGGGGGAGGCACAGATACGCAGTATTTT. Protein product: CASSQVGIGGGTDTQYF. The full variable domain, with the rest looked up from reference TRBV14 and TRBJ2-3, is EAGVTQFPSHSVIEKGQTVTLRCDPISGHDNLYWYRRVMGKEIKFLLHFVKESKQDESGMPNNRFLAERTGGTYSTLKVQPAELEDSGVYFCASSQVGIGGGTDTQYFGPGTRLTVL.

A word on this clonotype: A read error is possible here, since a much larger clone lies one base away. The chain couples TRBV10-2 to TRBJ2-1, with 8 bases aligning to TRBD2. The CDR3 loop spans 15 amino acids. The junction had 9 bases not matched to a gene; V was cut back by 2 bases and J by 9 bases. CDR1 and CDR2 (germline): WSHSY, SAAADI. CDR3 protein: CASSEIQRGNIEQFF. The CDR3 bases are TGCGCCAGCAGTGAGATCCAGCGGGGGAACATTGAGCAGTTCTTC.

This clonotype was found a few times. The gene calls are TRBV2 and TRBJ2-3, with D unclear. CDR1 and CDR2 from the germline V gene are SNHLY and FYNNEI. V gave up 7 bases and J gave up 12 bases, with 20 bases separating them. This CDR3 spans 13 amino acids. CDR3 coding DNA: TGTGCCAGCACACATCCCCCAGCAATAACCCAGTATTTT. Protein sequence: CASTHPPAITQYF.

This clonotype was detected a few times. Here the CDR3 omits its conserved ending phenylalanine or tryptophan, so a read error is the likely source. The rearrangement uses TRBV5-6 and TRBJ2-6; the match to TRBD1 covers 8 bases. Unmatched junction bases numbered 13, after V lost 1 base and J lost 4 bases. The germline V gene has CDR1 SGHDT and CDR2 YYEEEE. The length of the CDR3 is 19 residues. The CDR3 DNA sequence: TGTGCCAGCAGCTTGCCCGGGACAGGATATCTCGCCGGGGCCAACGTCCTGACTATC. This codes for CASSLPGTGYLAGANVLTI.

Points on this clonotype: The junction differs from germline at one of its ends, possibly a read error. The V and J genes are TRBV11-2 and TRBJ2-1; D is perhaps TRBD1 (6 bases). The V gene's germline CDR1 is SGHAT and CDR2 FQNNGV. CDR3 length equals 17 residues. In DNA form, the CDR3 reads TGTGCCAGCAACTTACGACCGGGACATAGATTCTACAATGAGCGGTTCTTC. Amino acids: CASNLRPGHRFYNERFF.

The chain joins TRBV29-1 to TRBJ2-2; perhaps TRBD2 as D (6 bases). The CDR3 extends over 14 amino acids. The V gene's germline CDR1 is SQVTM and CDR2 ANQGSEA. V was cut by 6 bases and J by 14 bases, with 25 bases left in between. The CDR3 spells CSVRGLTNTGKLFF. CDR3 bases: TGCAGCGTGAGGGGACTCACGAACACCGGGAAACTGTTTTTT.

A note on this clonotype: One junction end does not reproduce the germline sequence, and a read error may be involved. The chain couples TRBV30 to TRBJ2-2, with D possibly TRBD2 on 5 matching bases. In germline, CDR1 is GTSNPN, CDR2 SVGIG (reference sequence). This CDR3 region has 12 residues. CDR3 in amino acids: CARSRVTGELLF. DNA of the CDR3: TGTGCCCGGAGTAGGGTCACCGGGGAGCTGTTATTT.

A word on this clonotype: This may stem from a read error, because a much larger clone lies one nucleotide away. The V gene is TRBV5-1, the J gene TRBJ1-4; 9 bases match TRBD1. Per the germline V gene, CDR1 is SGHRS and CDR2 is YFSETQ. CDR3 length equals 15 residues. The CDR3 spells CASSLTGQGREKLCF. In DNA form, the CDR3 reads TGCGCCAGCAGCTTGACGGGACAGGGACGTGAAAAACTGTGTTTT.

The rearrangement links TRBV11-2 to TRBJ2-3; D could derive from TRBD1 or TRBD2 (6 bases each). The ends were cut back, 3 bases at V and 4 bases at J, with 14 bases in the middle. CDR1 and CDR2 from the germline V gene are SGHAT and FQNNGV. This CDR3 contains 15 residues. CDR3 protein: CASSLKEGGADTQYF. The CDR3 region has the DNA TGTGCCAGCAGCTTGAAGGAGGGGGGCGCAGATACGCAGTATTTT.

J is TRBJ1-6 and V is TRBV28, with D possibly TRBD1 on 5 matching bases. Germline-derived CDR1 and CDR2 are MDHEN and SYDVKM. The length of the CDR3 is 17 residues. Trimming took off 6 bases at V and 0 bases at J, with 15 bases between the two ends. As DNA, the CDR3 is TGTGCCAGCAGGCCCGGCGGGGCTCTCTCCTATAATTCACCCCTCCACTTT. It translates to CASRPGGALSYNSPLHF.

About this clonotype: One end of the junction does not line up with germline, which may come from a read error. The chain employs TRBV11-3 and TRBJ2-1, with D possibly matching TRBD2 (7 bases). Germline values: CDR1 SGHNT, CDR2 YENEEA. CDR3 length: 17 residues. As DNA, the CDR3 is TGTACCAGTAGCTCCCGGGGGGCGCGGACCATGGGCAATGAACAGTTCTTC. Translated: CTSSSRGARTMGNEQFF.

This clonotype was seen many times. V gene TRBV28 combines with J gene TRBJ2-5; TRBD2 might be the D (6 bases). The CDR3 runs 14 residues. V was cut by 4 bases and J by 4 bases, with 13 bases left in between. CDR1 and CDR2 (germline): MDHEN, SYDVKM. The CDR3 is CASSSSSGLETQYF. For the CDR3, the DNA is TGTGCCAGCAGTTCCTCGAGCGGGCTAGAGACCCAGTACTTC. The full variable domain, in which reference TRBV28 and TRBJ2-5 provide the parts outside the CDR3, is DVKVTQSSRYLVKRTGEKVFLECVQDMDHENMFWYRQDPGLGLRLIYFSYDVKMKEKGDIPEGYSVSREKKERFSLILESASTNQTSMYLCASSSSSGLETQYFGPGTRLLVL.

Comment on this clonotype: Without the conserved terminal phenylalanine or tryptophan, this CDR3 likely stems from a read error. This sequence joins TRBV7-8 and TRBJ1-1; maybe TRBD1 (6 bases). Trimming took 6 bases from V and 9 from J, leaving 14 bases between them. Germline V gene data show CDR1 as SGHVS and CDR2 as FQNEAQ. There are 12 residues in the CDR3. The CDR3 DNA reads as TGTGCCAGCAGTTCAGGGGATACTCAAGCTTTCTCT. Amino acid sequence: CASSSGDTQAFS.

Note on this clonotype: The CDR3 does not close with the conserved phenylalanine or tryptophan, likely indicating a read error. CDR3 bases: TGCGCCACCGCGGGAGAAGGGGACACAGATACGCAGTATTAT. It codes for CATAGEGDTDTQYY. The chain carries TRBV10-1 and TRBJ2-3; 7 nucleotides line up with TRBD2. The CDR3 contains 14 residues. J gave up 2 bases and V 10 bases, and 9 bases lay outside the gene matches. Germline assignment: CDR1 WNHNN and CDR2 SYGVQD (reference sequence).

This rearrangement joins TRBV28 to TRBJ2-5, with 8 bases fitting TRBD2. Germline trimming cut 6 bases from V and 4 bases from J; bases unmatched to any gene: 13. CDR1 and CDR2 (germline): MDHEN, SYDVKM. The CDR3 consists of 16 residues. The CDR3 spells CASSPRRSGRGETQYF. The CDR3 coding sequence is TGTGCCAGCAGCCCCCGACGGAGCGGGAGAGGAGAGACCCAGTACTTC. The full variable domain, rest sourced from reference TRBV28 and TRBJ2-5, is DVKVTQSSRYLVKRTGEKVFLECVQDMDHENMFWYRQDPGLGLRLIYFSYDVKMKEKGDIPEGYSVSREKKERFSLILESASTNQTSMYLCASSPRRSGRGETQYFGPGTRLLVL.

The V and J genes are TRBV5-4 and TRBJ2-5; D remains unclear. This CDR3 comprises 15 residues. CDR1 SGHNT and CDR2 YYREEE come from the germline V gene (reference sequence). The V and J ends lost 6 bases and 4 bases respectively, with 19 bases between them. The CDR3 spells CASKSSVVTGETQYF. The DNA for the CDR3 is TGTGCCAGCAAATCCTCTGTGGTGACGGGAGAGACCCAGTACTTC.

The DNA for the CDR3 is TGTGCCAGCAGCGTGACACCCCATGACGAGCAGTACTTC. It specifies CASSVTPHDEQYF. The chain has TRBV7-9 and TRBJ2-7; no clear D gene. CDR1 and CDR2 (germline): SEHNR, FQNEAQ (reference sequence). This CDR3 has 13 residues. The V gene lost 5 bases and the J gene lost 5 bases, with 13 bases spanning the gap.

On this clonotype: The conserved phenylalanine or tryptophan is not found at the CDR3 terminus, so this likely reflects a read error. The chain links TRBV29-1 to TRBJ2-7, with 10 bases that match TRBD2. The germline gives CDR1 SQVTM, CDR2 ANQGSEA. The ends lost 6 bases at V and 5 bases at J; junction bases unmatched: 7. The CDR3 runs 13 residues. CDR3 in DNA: TGCAGCGTGACGGGGACTAGCGTCAACGAGCAGTACCCC. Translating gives CSVTGTSVNEQYP.

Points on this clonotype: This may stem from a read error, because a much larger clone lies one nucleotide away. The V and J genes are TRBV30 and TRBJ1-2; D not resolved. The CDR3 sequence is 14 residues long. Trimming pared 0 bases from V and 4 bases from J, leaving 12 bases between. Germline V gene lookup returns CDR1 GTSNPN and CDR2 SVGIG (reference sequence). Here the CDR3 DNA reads TGTGCCTGGAGTGTACAGTACAGCGTCTATGGCTACACCTTC. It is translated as CAWSVQYSVYGYTF.

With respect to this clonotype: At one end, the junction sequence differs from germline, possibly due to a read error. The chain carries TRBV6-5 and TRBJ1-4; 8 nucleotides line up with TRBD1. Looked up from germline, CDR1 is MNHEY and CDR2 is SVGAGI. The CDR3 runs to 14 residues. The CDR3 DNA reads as TGTGCCAGCAGTCGACAGGGGATGGGCGAAAAAATGTTTTTT. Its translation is CASSRQGMGEKMFF.

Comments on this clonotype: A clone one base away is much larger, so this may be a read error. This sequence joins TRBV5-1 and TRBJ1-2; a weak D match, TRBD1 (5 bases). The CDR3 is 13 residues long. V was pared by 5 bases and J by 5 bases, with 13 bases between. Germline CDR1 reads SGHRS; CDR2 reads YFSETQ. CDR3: CASRTGAGYGYTF. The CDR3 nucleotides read TGCGCCAGCAGAACCGGGGCCGGGTATGGCTACACCTTC.

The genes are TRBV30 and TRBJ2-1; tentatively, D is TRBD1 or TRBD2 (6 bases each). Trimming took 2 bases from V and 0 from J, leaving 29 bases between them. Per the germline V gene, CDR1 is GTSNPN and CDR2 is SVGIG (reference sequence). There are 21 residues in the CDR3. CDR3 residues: CAWSMVEGGKRAWSSYNEQFF. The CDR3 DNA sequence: TGTGCCTGGAGTATGGTTGAGGGGGGCAAGCGGGCATGGAGCTCCTACAATGAGCAGTTCTTC.

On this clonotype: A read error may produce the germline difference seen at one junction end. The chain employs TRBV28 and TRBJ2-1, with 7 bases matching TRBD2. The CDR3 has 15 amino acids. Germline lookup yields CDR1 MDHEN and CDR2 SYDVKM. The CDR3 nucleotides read TGTGTCAGCATTCGACTCCGGACTAGCTACAATGAGCAGTTCTTC. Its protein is CVSIRLRTSYNEQFF.

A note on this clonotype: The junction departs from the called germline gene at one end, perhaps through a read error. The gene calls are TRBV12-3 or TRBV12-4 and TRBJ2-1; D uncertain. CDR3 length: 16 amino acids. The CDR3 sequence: CASSKVVWLSDNEQLF. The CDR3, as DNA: TGTGCCAGCAGTAAAGTTGTGTGGTTGAGCGACAATGAGCAGTTATTC.

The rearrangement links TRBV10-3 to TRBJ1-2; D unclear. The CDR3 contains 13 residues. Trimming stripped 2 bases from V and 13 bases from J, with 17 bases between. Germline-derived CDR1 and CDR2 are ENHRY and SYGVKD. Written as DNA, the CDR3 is TGTGCCATCAGTGAGAAGACCCCTACCCCTTCCACCTTC. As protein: CAISEKTPTPSTF.